This T cell receptor (beta chain) was observed in a study of cytomegalovirus exposure and HLA in healthy donors (dated by TCRdb to 2017 to 2019). Broadly, across the study: An earlier analysis of 587 of the donors reported roughly 300 Gb of sequence data and 100 million to 140 million unique TCR beta sequences from about 179 million T cells. About 300 gigabases of sequencing data and tens of millions of unique TCR sequences were included in an early release covering 500 to 750 HLA-typed donors. Of the 350 to 400 genotyped donors, about 80% fell in the genetic ancestry cluster associated with self-reported Caucasian donors. The study aimed to test whether signatures of past pathogen exposure could be identified by cataloging public T cell receptors. The T cell repertoires of 666 subjects were profiled by immunosequencing and related to cytomegalovirus serostatus. Along with the roughly 670-subject first cohort, a separate validation cohort of over 90 different subjects was used. To predict cytomegalovirus infection status, the study combined high-throughput TCR immunosequencing, statistical association of individual TCRs with disease status, and machine learning. In a later analysis, previously published TCR beta repertoires from 600 to 850 donors were re-analyzed and high-resolution HLA genotyping was added so that TCR occurrence patterns could be studied. Rather than using new phenotypic data, the later analysis identified candidate immune exposures from TCR beta sequences and from how often those sequences occurred across donors. An earlier analysis of 587 of the donors used high-throughput TCR beta sequencing to judge whether each TCR beta V gene segment behaved as functional or pseudogenic. Donor age, sex, ethnicity and CMV serostatus were compiled alongside the repertoire data. A later genetic analysis used genome-wide SNP genotypes for about three fifths of the 666 donors, treating that subset as a discovery cohort. All discovery cohort repertoires had been generated on a single sequencing platform. HLA typing covered class I and class II loci at four-digit resolution. The number of typed donors differed by locus: about 620-640 for A, B, C, DRB1 and DQB1; some 540 for DQA1; 606 for DPA1; and 450 to 480 for DPB1. A handful of DR-DQ haplotypes were treated as single units for association and clustering because of strong linkage in the cohort. Across under 500 genotyped donors of the cohort, an average of approximately 240,000 unique TCR beta nucleotide sequences per donor were sequenced, and approximately 17% of those sequences were non-productive.

To prepare the library, the immunoSEQ multiplex PCR assay was applied. For the multiplex PCR, a mixture combining 60 forward primers for TCR Vbeta segments and 13 reverse primers for TCR Jbeta segments was used. A multiplex PCR assay on genomic DNA amplified the CDR3 region of rearranged TCR beta genes. The amplified TCR beta libraries were sequenced on the Illumina HiSeq System as 87-base-pair reads. The authors processed their data as follows. Across the 666 repertoires, a later analysis counted approximately 83 million unique TCR beta chains, around 11 million of which were shared by at least two donors. To remove PCR and sequencing errors, raw reads were error-corrected and collapsed into unique sequences using a nearest-neighbor algorithm that merged closely related sequences. CDR3 sequences were aligned to IMGT reference sequences to assign V, D and J gene segments. For a sequence to be retained, a match of at least six nucleotides to both a V gene segment and a J gene segment was required. Rearrangements were called productive when the CDR3 lacked stop codons and stayed in frame with V and J; all others were non-productive. Following IMGT convention, CDR3 was defined as the stretch from the second conserved V-encoded cysteine to the conserved J-encoded phenylalanine. The earlier analysis of about 560 of the donors excluded any sequence lacking an unambiguous match to a single V gene segment. In an earlier analysis of several hundred of the donors, V segments were called functional above 56.7% productive rearrangements and were called segregating when the between-donor standard deviation exceeded 5%. To diagnose cytomegalovirus status from the catalog of TCR beta chain sequences, a statistical classification framework was built. In a later analysis, TCR nucleotide sequences were compared against IMGT/GENE-DB human TR gene sequences so that V and J genes could be assigned. A later analysis assigned CDR3 sequences and most-parsimonious VDJ recombination scenarios with the TCRdist pipeline. In a later analysis, each TCR beta chain was defined by its CDR3 amino acid sequence together with its V-gene family, and reads without a unique V-gene family were excluded. To address suspected cross-contamination and a sequencing artifact, a later analysis removed around 600 highly shared, low-generation-probability nucleotide sequences. In a later analysis, a clonal expansion index was calculated for each public chain from normalized within-repertoire ranks of inferred template counts. A later analysis computed generation probabilities with a VDJ recombination model fitted to out-of-frame rearrangements, and checked the results against IGoR. Hypergeometric tests were used in a later analysis to score TCR-TCR, TCR-HLA and TCR-CMV co-occurrence, with a repertoire-size bias correction applied to the TCR pairs. False discovery rates were estimated in a later analysis by permuting HLA or CMV assignments 20 times. A later analysis grouped co-occurring TCRs with DBSCAN, adding TCRdist sequence similarity when clustering within HLA-allele-positive subsets. Co-occurrence clustering excluded repertoires with fewer than 30,000 or more than 120,000 public chains, plus five with anomalous nucleotide sharing. What TCRdb holds here is the immuneACCESS table cut down to in-frame rearrangements. Part of the clones is not present; checked against another copy, under half of the missing clones reflect an unresolved V gene, and the others are unexplained. The DNA was the basis for D and trimming; V, J and clone size are from that table. The sample table contains some 270,000 clones; only one count was recorded for around 80% of them. 0.3% to 0.35% of the sample belongs to the ten largest clones.

The investigation overall reported the following: In an earlier analysis of several hundred of the donors, most TCR beta V segments were observed in productive rearrangements about 87% or about 30% of the time, broadly matching IMGT annotations. Because some donors lacked HLA typing at each locus, the association tests relied only on the typed subset. A later genetic analysis associated a missense DCLRE1C variant with V-gene and J-gene trimming of TCR beta chains, and an independent cohort replicated the association. In this cohort, only TCR beta chains were sequenced, and detectable features were limited by the absence of alpha or paired-chain data. Most TCR sequences were seen in very few donors, while some public TCRs were found in many individuals. According to a later genetic analysis, donors in an Asian-associated ancestry cluster had fewer N-insertions in productive TCRs than the approximately 650-donor mean. Some IMGT-functional V segments, including TRBV6-2 and TRBV6-3, could not be distinguished by the 87-base-pair reads and were therefore excluded. A further reported finding was that TCR beta sequences accurately predicted the HLA-A and HLA-B alleles for most subjects in the first cohort. A cluster of highly shared sequence variants was judged likely to be a technical artifact of the sequencing pipeline. In a later analysis, most CMV-associated TCR beta chains were found to appear HLA-restricted, with HLA associations seemingly driven largely by CMV exposure. In a later analysis, the rate of TCR association differed among HLA loci, with DRB1 alleles having the most associated TCRs and HLA-C alleles having the fewest. Because counts were too low, approximately 15 rarely observed V segments, including chromosome 9 orphons, were excluded from the earlier analysis of a few hundred of the donors. A later analysis reported that several top co-occurrence clusters appeared linked to parvovirus B19, influenza, CMV and Epstein-Barr virus. The study gave a list of about 150 TCR beta chains associated with cytomegalovirus. The presence/absence analyses assumed that sequencing depth was roughly uniform across donors, and that assumption may not be true. In a later analysis, some 18,000 TCR beta sequences were associated with specific HLA alleles at a false discovery rate of 0.05. Cytomegalovirus status was reported to be diagnosed by the classifier with high specificity and sensitivity in both the original and validation cohorts. Linkage disequilibrium might explain the correlated functional status among segregating V segments, but an unknown experimental factor could not be excluded. When HLA alleles, especially DR and DQ, strongly co-occurred, attributing TCR associations to individual alleles was difficult. A few of the identified cytomegalovirus-associated TCR beta chains were confirmed in vitro to be specific for cytomegalovirus antigens. The only immune exposure information available for the cohort was CMV serostatus. According to the authors, the approach could potentially be generalized to other disease states and immunological phenotypes. In a later analysis, HLA-associated TCR beta chains showed more clonal expansion and lower generation probabilities than non-associated chains that were equally common.

The cohort consisted of 670 or so healthy bone marrow donors. All cohort members were sampled while nominally healthy, although unrecorded immune exposures were likely present. The donor tested CMV seronegative, placing the donor among the 350 or so seronegative members of the cohort. Each donor provided a peripheral blood sample, and peripheral blood mononuclear cells were used for TCR beta sequencing. The Qiagen DNeasy Blood Extraction Kit was used to extract genomic DNA from the blood cell samples. The germline V gene encodes CDR1 MDHEN and CDR2 SYDVKM. The V end loses 3 bases and the J end loses 0 bases, and a stretch of 9 bases separates them. The cysteine opens and the phenylalanine closes a CDR3 of 15 amino acids. The CDR3 DNA has 45 bases and is translated from base 1. On this clone: The target of this receptor is not known. Nothing much larger sits one base from this clone, and base qualities are not available.

This TCR was sampled from a girl aged 2 to 9 in good health and CMV-seronegative. This sequence uses TRBV28 and TRBJ1-5; a weak D assignment points to TRBD1 (5 bases agree). Material for sequencing was PBMCs. The encoded CDR3 is CASSFTGGSNQPQHF. The nucleotides read TGTGCCAGCAGTTTTACGGGGGGTAGCAATCAGCCCCAGCATTTT.